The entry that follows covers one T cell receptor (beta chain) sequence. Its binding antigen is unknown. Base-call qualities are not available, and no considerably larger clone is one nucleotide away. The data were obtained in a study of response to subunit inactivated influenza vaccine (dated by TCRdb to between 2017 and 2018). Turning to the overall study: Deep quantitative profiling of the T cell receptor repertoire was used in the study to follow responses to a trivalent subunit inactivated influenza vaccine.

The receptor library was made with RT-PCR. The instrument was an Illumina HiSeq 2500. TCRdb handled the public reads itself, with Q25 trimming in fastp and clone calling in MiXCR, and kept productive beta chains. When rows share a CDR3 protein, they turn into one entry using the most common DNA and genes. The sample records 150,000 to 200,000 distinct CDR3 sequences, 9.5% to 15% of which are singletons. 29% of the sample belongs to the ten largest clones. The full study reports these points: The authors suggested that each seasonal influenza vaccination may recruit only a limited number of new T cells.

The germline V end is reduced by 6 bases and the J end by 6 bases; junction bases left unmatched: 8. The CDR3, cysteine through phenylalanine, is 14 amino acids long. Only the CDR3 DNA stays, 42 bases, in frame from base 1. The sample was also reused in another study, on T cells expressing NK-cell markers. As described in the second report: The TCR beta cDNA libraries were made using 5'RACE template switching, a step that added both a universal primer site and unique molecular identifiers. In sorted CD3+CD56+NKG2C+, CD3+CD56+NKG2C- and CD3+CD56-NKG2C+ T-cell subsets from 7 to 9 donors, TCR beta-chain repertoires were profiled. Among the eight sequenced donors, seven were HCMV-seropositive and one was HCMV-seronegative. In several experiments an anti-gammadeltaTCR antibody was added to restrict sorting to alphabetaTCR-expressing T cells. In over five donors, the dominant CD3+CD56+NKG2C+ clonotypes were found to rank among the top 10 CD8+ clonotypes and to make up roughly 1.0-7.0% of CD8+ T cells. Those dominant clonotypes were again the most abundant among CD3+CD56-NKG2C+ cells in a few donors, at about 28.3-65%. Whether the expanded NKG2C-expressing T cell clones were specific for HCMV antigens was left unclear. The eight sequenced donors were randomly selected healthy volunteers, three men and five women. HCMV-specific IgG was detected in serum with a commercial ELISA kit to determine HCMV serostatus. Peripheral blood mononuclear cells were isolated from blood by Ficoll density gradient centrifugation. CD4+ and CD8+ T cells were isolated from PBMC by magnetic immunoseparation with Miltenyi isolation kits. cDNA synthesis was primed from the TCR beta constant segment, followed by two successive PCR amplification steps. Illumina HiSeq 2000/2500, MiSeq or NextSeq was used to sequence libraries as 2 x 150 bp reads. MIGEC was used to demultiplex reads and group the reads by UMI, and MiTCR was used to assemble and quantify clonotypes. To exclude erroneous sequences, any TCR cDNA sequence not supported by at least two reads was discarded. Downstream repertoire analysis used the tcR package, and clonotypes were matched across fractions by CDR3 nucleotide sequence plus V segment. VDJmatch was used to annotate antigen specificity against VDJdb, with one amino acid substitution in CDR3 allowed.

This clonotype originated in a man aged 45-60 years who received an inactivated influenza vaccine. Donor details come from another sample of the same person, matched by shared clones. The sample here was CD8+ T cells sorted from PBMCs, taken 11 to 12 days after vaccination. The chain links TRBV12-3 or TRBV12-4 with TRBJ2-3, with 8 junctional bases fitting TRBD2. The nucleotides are TGTGCCAGCAGGGGGACTAGGAGTGGGGATACGCAGTATTTT. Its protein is CASRGTRSGDTQYF.